The 32 T cell receptor beta chains listed next were all sequenced from one sample in a study of blood T cells in healthy people across ages. A second roughly 6 to 11 cycle PCR used barcoded and J-beta primers. TCRdb analysed the 5' RACE reads with MiXCR anew, one entry per CDR3 protein. The sample records fewer than 1.5 million distinct CDR3 sequences, 35% to 45% being singletons. Material: blood. All receptors come from a woman younger than 35 in good health.

The chain combines TRBV12-3 or TRBV12-4 with TRBJ2-1; D might be TRBD2 (6 bases). There are 15 residues in the CDR3. The ends were cut back, 9 bases at V and 0 bases at J, with 15 bases in the middle. DNA for the CDR3: TGTGCCAGTGGGGGAGGAGCGGGCTCCTACAATGAGCAGTTCTTC. Translating gives CASGGGAGSYNEQFF.

This clonotype appeared a few times. The chain is built from TRBV7-2 and TRBJ2-5; D perhaps matches TRBD2 (6 bases). Trimming took 2 bases from V and 1 from J, leaving 11 bases between them. The CDR3 runs 15 residues. In germline, CDR1 is SGHTA, CDR2 FQGNSA. The DNA of the CDR3 is TGTGCCAGCAGCTTATCTAGAGCGGGCCAAGAGACCCAGTACTTC. The encoded protein is CASSLSRAGQETQYF.

In this sample, this clonotype turned up a few times. The CDR3 loop reads CSARAGGGYNEQFF. The CDR3 nucleotides are TGCAGTGCTAGGGCCGGGGGGGGATACAATGAGCAGTTCTTC. V is TRBV20-1 and J is TRBJ2-1, with TRBD2 identical over 8 bases. The CDR3 has 14 residues. Germline V lookup: CDR1 DFQATT, CDR2 SNEGSKA (reference sequence). Unmatched junction bases numbered 5, after V lost 3 bases and J lost 4 bases.

The rearrangement links TRBV5-1 to TRBJ2-7, with 12 positions matching TRBD2. From germline, CDR1 is SGHRS and CDR2 YFSETQ. J was trimmed by 7 bases and V by 4 bases; bases with no gene match: 6. The CDR3 is 14 residues long. The CDR3 here is CASSMTSGSGEQYF. The CDR3 bases are TGCGCCAGCAGCATGACTAGCGGGAGTGGGGAGCAGTACTTC. Full variable domain (remainder filled in from reference TRBV5-1 and TRBJ2-7): KAGVTQTPRYLIKTRGQQVTLSCSPISGHRSVSWYQQTPGQGLQFLFEYFSETQRNKGNFPGRFSGRQFSNSRSEMNVSTLELGDSALYLCASSMTSGSGEQYFGPGTRLTVT.

This chain uses TRBV6-2 or TRBV6-3 with TRBJ1-4, with TRBD1 matching 7 bases. CDR1 is MNHEY and CDR2 is SVGEGT in the germline V gene. This CDR3 region has 14 residues. Trimming took 4 bases from V and 8 from J; bases not matched to a gene: 7. This CDR3 reads CASSFQGGREKLFF. DNA for the CDR3: TGTGCCAGCAGTTTTCAAGGGGGCCGGGAAAAACTGTTTTTT.

This chain links TRBV5-1 with TRBJ2-1, with 11 bases identical to TRBD1. Germline assignment: CDR1 SGHRS and CDR2 YFSETQ. V trimming: 6 bases; J trimming: 13 bases; junction bases outside the gene matches: 15. This CDR3 has 15 residues. In nucleotides, the CDR3 is TGCGCCAGCACCTCCGGGACAGGGGGTATGGAGACCCAGTTCTTC. The encoded protein is CASTSGTGGMETQFF.

This clonotype was recorded many times. The gene calls are TRBV12-3 or TRBV12-4 and TRBJ2-1; 11 positions match TRBD1. The junction had 1 base not matched to a gene; V was cut back by 1 base and J by 2 bases. The CDR3 is 16 amino acids. This CDR3 reads CASSLEGQGAYNEQFF. Written as DNA, the CDR3 is TGTGCCAGCAGTTTAGAGGGACAGGGGGCCTACAATGAGCAGTTCTTC.

The chain couples TRBV7-6 to TRBJ2-7; TRBD2 aligns across 9 bases. Germline CDR1 reads SGHVS; CDR2 reads FNYEAQ. The CDR3 runs 16 residues. J gave up 0 bases and V 4 bases, and 7 bases lay outside the gene matches. CDR3 in DNA: TGTGCCAGCAGCTCCATAGGTAGCGGGAGCTCCTACGAGCAGTACTTC. Its translation is CASSSIGSGSSYEQYF. Looking up the rest from reference TRBV7-6 and TRBJ2-7 gives the full variable domain: GAGVSQSPRYKVTKRGQDVALRCDPISGHVSLYWYRQALGQGPEFLTYFNYEAQQDKSGLPNDRFSAERPEGSISTLTIQRTEQRDSAMYRCASSSIGSGSSYEQYFGPGTRLTVT.

This clonotype has only a few counts. This rearrangement joins TRBV4-2 to TRBJ2-1; TRBD2 aligns across 8 bases. The trim removed 0 bases at V and 2 bases at J, leaving 6 bases unmatched. The CDR3 length is 17 residues. Germline CDR1 and CDR2: LGHNA and YNFKEQ. Here the CDR3 reads CASSQDLAGGAYNEQFF. The CDR3 nucleotides read TGTGCCAGCAGCCAAGACCTCGCGGGGGGAGCCTACAATGAGCAGTTCTTC.

The chain combines TRBV6-1 with TRBJ2-7; 11 positions agree with TRBD2. Trimming cost V 6 bases and J 0 bases; bases outside gene matches: 16. The CDR3 consists of 19 residues. Germline CDR1 MNHNS, CDR2 SASEGT. CDR3 coding DNA: TGTGCCAGCAGGCAACCCGGGACTAGCGGAGGAACGACCTCCTACGAGCAGTACTTC. Its translation: CASRQPGTSGGTTSYEQYF.

This clonotype was counted a few times. The J gene is TRBJ1-2, the V gene TRBV10-3; unclear D gene. Germline CDR1 ENHRY, CDR2 SYGVKD. Trimming removed 6 bases from V and 4 bases from J, with 12 bases in between. The CDR3 consists of 13 residues. CDR3 nucleotide sequence: TGTGCCATCAGCTCCCCGATGGGCTATGGCTACACCTTC. It translates to CAISSPMGYGYTF.

V usage is TRBV2 and J usage is TRBJ2-7; D remains ambiguous. The CDR3 extends over 13 amino acids. V was clipped by 9 bases and J by 2 bases, with 14 bases between them. Germline-derived CDR1 and CDR2 are SNHLY and FYNNEI. CDR3 DNA: TGTGCCAGTTCTCGGGTTTCTACCTACGAGCAGTACTTC. It is translated as CASSRVSTYEQYF.

The table lists this clonotype with a few counts. V is TRBV7-9 and J is TRBJ1-1; a weak D match, TRBD1 (5 bases). Germline-derived CDR1 and CDR2 are SEHNR and FQNEAQ (reference sequence). V was cut by 3 bases and J by 2 bases, with 16 bases left in between. This CDR3 contains 16 residues. Here the CDR3 reads CASSLGQGVVNTEAFF. The CDR3 bases are TGTGCCAGCAGCTTGGGCCAAGGGGTTGTTAACACTGAAGCTTTCTTT. Full variable domain (missing parts from reference TRBV7-9 and TRBJ1-1): DTGVSQNPRHKITKRGQNVTFRCDPISEHNRLYWYRQTLGQGPEFLTYFQNEAQLEKSRLLSDRFSAERPKGSFSTLEIQRTEQGDSAMYLCASSLGQGVVNTEAFFGQGTRLTVV.

The chain is built from TRBV6-4 and TRBJ2-7; 10 bases fit TRBD2. J lost 7 bases, V lost 7 bases, and 19 bases had no gene match. Per germline, CDR1 MRHNA and CDR2 SNTAGT. The CDR3 is 17 amino acids. Here the CDR3 DNA reads TGTGCCAGCACCATACAGGAGGGGCTAGCGGGAGACTTTGAGCAGTACTTC. Its translation is CASTIQEGLAGDFEQYF.

The CDR3 loop is CASSHPRTGLNTEAFF. As DNA, the CDR3 is TGTGCCAGCAGCCACCCGCGGACAGGGCTGAACACTGAAGCTTTCTTT. The chain couples TRBV3-1 to TRBJ1-1; 8 nucleotides agree with TRBD1. V dropped 3 bases and J dropped 0; count of bases not matched to a gene: 6. Germline CDR1 is LGHDT and CDR2 is YNNKEL (reference sequence). The CDR3 runs to 16 residues.

This chain joins TRBV5-1 and TRBJ1-4, with D tentatively TRBD1 (6 bases). The V end lost 0 bases, the J end lost 0 bases, and 18 bases lay between the germline ends. Per the germline V gene, CDR1 is SGHRS and CDR2 is YFSETQ. The CDR3 covers 19 residues. The CDR3 DNA reads TGCGCCAGCAGCTTGGCCGCGGACAGCACTATTACAACTAATGAAAAACTGTTTTTT. This codes for CASSLAADSTITTNEKLFF.

This clonotype was detected many times. The chain combines TRBV29-1 with TRBJ2-1; D possibly matches TRBD1 or TRBD2 (5 bases each). The CDR3 sequence is 17 residues long. V lost 7 bases and J lost 5, with 27 bases in between. Germline V gives CDR1 SQVTM, CDR2 ANQGSEA. The CDR3 reads CSAQPSRGLQPDNEQFF. CDR3 bases: TGCAGCGCCCAACCATCCCGGGGCCTACAGCCTGACAATGAGCAGTTCTTC.

The J gene is TRBJ1-1, the V gene TRBV20-1, with 7 bases aligning to TRBD1. CDR1 DFQATT and CDR2 SNEGSKA come from the germline V gene (reference sequence). V trimming: 6 bases; J trimming: 5 bases; junction bases outside the gene matches: 12. This CDR3 contains 14 residues. CDR3 amino acids: CSASLQGLGTEAFF. CDR3 coding DNA: TGCAGTGCCAGCCTACAGGGGCTAGGAACTGAAGCTTTCTTT.

This clonotype showed up many times. The chain joins TRBV29-1 to TRBJ2-1; 8 nucleotides align to TRBD2. V trimming: 7 bases; J trimming: 3 bases; junction bases outside the gene matches: 8. CDR3 length equals 14 residues. Germline lookup yields CDR1 SQVTM and CDR2 ANQGSEA. CDR3 DNA: TGCAGCGCTGGAGCGGGAGCCCTCTACAATGAGCAGTTCTTC. Amino acids: CSAGAGALYNEQFF.

This clonotype came up a few times. CDR3 residues: CASSQEGRAGITNGYTF. The CDR3, as DNA: TGCGCCAGCAGCCAAGAAGGCAGAGCAGGGATAACTAATGGCTACACCTTC. V usage is TRBV4-1 and J usage is TRBJ1-2, with D perhaps matching TRBD1 (5 bases). The CDR3 totals 17 residues. Trimming left V 0 bases short and J 6 bases short, with 20 bases between. Looked up from germline, CDR1 is MGHRA and CDR2 is YSYEKL.

The rearrangement uses TRBV7-2 and TRBJ2-1; D may be TRBD2 (6 bases). The length of the CDR3 is 17 residues. The germline CDR1 and CDR2 sequences are SGHTA and FQGNSA. V was trimmed by 5 bases and J by 4 bases, leaving 21 bases between them. The CDR3 region has the DNA TGTGCCAGCAGCGGTCATCGATCGGGAGCGGGTTACAATGAGCAGTTCTTC. Translation gives CASSGHRSGAGYNEQFF.

This chain links TRBV20-1 with TRBJ2-1, with D perhaps TRBD2 (5 bases). V was trimmed by 3 bases and J by 2 bases, leaving 8 bases between them. The length of the CDR3 is 13 residues. The germline gives CDR1 DFQATT, CDR2 SNEGSKA (reference sequence). In DNA, the CDR3 is TGCAGTGCTAGTAGGAGGACCTACAATGAGCAGTTCTTC. Protein sequence: CSASRRTYNEQFF.

As to this clonotype: Possible read error: a much larger clone is one base away. V and J are TRBV4-1 and TRBJ2-5; D tentatively fits TRBD1 or TRBD2 (5 bases each). V lost 1 base and J 11 bases, leaving 20 bases between the germline ends. CDR3 length: 15 amino acids. Per the germline V gene, CDR1 is MGHRA and CDR2 is YSYEKL. CDR3 amino acids: CASSQASQGRNEQYF. CDR3 DNA: TGCGCCAGCAGCCAAGCTTCCCAGGGACGGAATGAGCAGTACTTC.

The chain is built from TRBV5-1 and TRBJ2-3; D is perhaps TRBD1 or TRBD2 (6 bases each). The CDR3 totals 17 residues. V was trimmed by 4 bases and J by 0 bases, leaving 18 bases between them. Germline values: CDR1 SGHRS, CDR2 YFSETQ. The CDR3 reads CASSRETGATSTDTQYF. The CDR3 nucleotides are TGCGCCAGCAGCAGGGAGACGGGGGCGACTAGCACAGATACGCAGTATTTT.

This CDR3 reads CASGSQGPYYGYTF. For the CDR3, the DNA is TGTGCCAGCGGTAGCCAGGGACCATACTATGGCTACACCTTC. V is TRBV27 and J is TRBJ1-2; D might be TRBD1 (5 bases). Germline loops: CDR1 MNHEY, CDR2 SMNVEV (reference sequence). The CDR3 totals 14 residues. V lost 8 bases and J lost 3, with 16 bases in between.

The V call is TRBV7-9, the J call TRBJ2-7, with 8 bases that match TRBD2. This CDR3 has 16 amino acids. V gave up 6 bases and J gave up 5 bases; unmatched junction bases: 15. Germline V CDR1 and CDR2: SEHNR, FQNEAQ (reference sequence). CDR3 loop: CASSLITSGALDEQYF. The CDR3 coding sequence is TGTGCCAGCAGTCTGATCACTAGCGGAGCCCTGGACGAGCAGTACTTC.

With regard to this clonotype: A junction end diverges from the germline sequence, so it may reflect a read error. The chain carries TRBV7-9 and TRBJ1-2; D unresolved. Germline CDR1 is SEHNR and CDR2 is FQNEAQ (reference sequence). The CDR3 contains 16 residues. As DNA, the CDR3 is TGTGTCAGCAGCCCAGGCTGGCAGCCAGCTTCCTATGGCTACACCTTC. Amino acids: CVSSPGWQPASYGYTF.

This clonotype was seen a handful of times. V and J are TRBV4-1 and TRBJ2-1; 9 nucleotides match TRBD2. Germline CDR1 MGHRA, CDR2 YSYEKL. V shed 10 bases, J shed 7 bases, and the junction held 5 bases outside the gene matches. The CDR3 loop spans 12 amino acids. Here the CDR3 reads CAISGGGNEQFF. DNA of the CDR3: TGCGCCATTAGCGGGGGTGGGAATGAGCAGTTCTTC.

V and J are TRBV4-1 and TRBJ2-2, with 9 nucleotides matching TRBD2. Trimming removed 5 bases from V and 6 bases from J; junction bases left unmatched: 10. Germline V CDR1 and CDR2: MGHRA, YSYEKL. The CDR3 consists of 16 residues. CDR3 loop: CASSYGSGGRAGELFF. The CDR3, as DNA: TGCGCCAGCAGCTACGGAAGCGGGGGGCGAGCCGGGGAGCTGTTTTTT.

The rearrangement links TRBV27 to TRBJ1-1; no firm D call. Germline V gene sequence: CDR1 MNHEY, CDR2 SMNVEV (reference sequence). This CDR3 is 13 amino acids long. V was trimmed by 0 bases and J by 3 bases, leaving 5 bases between them. The CDR3: CASSLSPDTEAFF. As DNA, the CDR3 is TGTGCCAGCAGTTTATCCCCGGACACTGAAGCTTTCTTT.

This clonotype was detected only a few times. The J gene is TRBJ2-1, the V gene TRBV4-1; TRBD2 matches at 12 bases. CDR3 length: 17 amino acids. Trimming at V came to 0 bases and at J to 9 bases, leaving 9 bases not matched to a gene. Germline V gives CDR1 MGHRA, CDR2 YSYEKL. The CDR3, as DNA: TGCGCCAGCAGCCAAGAGGCCCCTAGCGGGGGGGCTCTTGAGCAGTTCTTC. It is translated as CASSQEAPSGGALEQFF.

The chain carries TRBV7-2 and TRBJ2-1, with D perhaps matching TRBD1 or TRBD2 (6 bases each). The CDR3 runs 17 residues. V was clipped by 0 bases and J by 9 bases, with 21 bases between them. Germline V gene sequence: CDR1 SGHTA, CDR2 FQGNSA. The CDR3 coding sequence is TGTGCCAGCAGCTTAGCGGGGGGCTATTCAAGGGCAATTGAGCAGTTCTTC. It encodes CASSLAGGYSRAIEQFF.